This T cell receptor beta chain was obtained from a study of shared clonotypes between healthy human individuals. V lost 3 bases and J lost 0, with 6 bases in between. This CDR3 has 13 amino acids. CDR1 is MNHEY and CDR2 is SMNVEV in the germline V gene (reference sequence). Notes on the study in general: Inspection by rarefaction showed sorted-subset sequencing to be incomplete despite large depth.

This clone was seen a few times. The target antigen is unknown. Other DNA sequences in the sample encode the same CDR3. The data were produced by immunoSEQ multiplex PCR, yet TCRdb's version contains in-frame clones alone and is incomplete. The repertoire consists of approximately 2,200,000 clones, with 90% to 95% occurring once and the leading ten covering 1.5% to 2%. CD45RO-negative, CCR7-selected cells formed the naive CD8 fraction, which excluded terminally differentiated effector memory CD45RA+ cells. This TCR derives from a man between 18 and 35 years old in good health. Some clones in this sample may be carry-over from other donors' samples. The source material was naive CD8+ T cells from PBMCs. V usage is TRBV27 and J usage is TRBJ2-7; a possible D gene is TRBD2 (6 bases). The CDR3 protein is CASSLGGSYEQYF. CDR3 sequence (DNA): TGTGCCAGCAGTTTGGGGGGCTCCTACGAGCAGTACTTC.